This T cell receptor (beta chain) was recorded in a study of blood T cell repertoires in COVID-19. Across the study: COVID-19 samples collected from the United States, Italy and Spain covered acute and convalescent phases. T cells, B-cell-depleted T cells, or PBMCs provided the cDNA or gDNA that served as material.

Authors' methods: Estimates of nucleated cell counts were drawn from the amplification of reference gene primers. Profiling relied on immunoSEQ multiplex PCR, and the TCRdb table lists in-frame clones only, not all of them. From that table come the V and J calls and clone size; the DNA was used to work out D and trimming. The table shows fewer than 250,000 clones, with 83% occurring only once. CDR1 MNHEY and CDR2 SVGEGT come from the germline V gene. This CDR3 has 15 amino acids. Trimming took 2 bases from V and 6 from J; bases not matched to a gene: 6. The TCR sequence derives from a woman between 40 and 50 years old with active or convalescent COVID-19. This chain uses TRBV6-2 or TRBV6-3 with TRBJ2-5; the match to TRBD2 covers 10 bases. The sequencing input was peripheral blood. The chain's CDR3 is CASSYGVAGGKTQYF. For the CDR3, the DNA is TGTGCCAGCAGTTACGGGGTAGCGGGGGGAAAGACCCAGTACTTC.